This TCR beta chain was observed in a study of monozygotic twins with inflammatory bowel disease. There were about 3,500 ng of total RNA used for each TCR library. TCRdb re-called the 5' RACE reads and catalogs CDR3 proteins one per entry, DNA excluded. The table lists around 400,000 distinct CDR3 sequences, with 2% to 2.5% in the top ten. The CDR3 loop spans 16 amino acids. CDR1 MDHEN and CDR2 SYDVKM come from the germline V gene. The gene calls are TRBV28 and TRBJ2-1; TCRdb gives TRBD2 as the D gene, but with no DNA this cannot be confirmed. This TCR was sampled from a human donor with ulcerative colitis or Crohn's disease, or a healthy co-twin of an affected twin (not recorded which). The sequenced sample consisted of blood. CDR3: CASRSERERAYNEQFF. Filled out from reference TRBV28 and TRBJ2-1, the complete variable domain reads DVKVTQSSRYLVKRTGEKVFLECVQDMDHENMFWYRQDPGLGLRLIYFSYDVKMKEKGDIPEGYSVSREKKERFSLILESASTNQTSMYLCASRSERERAYNEQFFGPGTRLTVL.